The 21 T cell receptor beta chains in this list originate from one sample, sequenced in a study of T cells in Graves' hyperthyroidism and ophthalmopathy. Template material for amplifying TCR beta CDR3 regions consisted of RNA transcripts. An initial round of RT-PCR targeting the TCR CDR3 relied on the HTBI primer set. From the multiplex PCR reads, TCRdb called clonotypes with MiXCR, one entry per CDR3 protein. The sample yields hundreds of thousands of distinct CDR3 sequences, roughly 20% seen once. Source material: blood. These receptors were obtained from a man aged 25-45 years with Graves' ophthalmopathy.

This clonotype has more than one count but fewer than ten. This chain connects TRBV20-1 to TRBJ2-7; D is possibly TRBD2 (6 bases). The CDR3 length is 14 residues. The V end was cut by 0 bases, the J end by 0 bases, with 9 bases between. CDR1 is DFQATT and CDR2 is SNEGSKA in the germline V gene (reference sequence). CDR3 sequence reads: CSARDGGTSYEQYF. CDR3 in DNA: TGCAGTGCTAGAGATGGCGGGACCTCCTACGAGCAGTACTTC.

About this clonotype: The germline gene is not matched at one end of the junction; a read error may be the cause. CDR3 protein: CGSSLGGSGANVLTF. CDR3 DNA: TGTGGCAGCAGCTTAGGGGGCTCTGGGGCCAACGTCCTGACTTTC. The chain joins TRBV7-2 to TRBJ2-6, with D maybe TRBD1 (6 bases). This CDR3 spans 15 amino acids. Germline CDR1 SGHTA, CDR2 FQGNSA.

This clonotype was observed at least ten times. The rearrangement joins TRBV2 to TRBJ2-1, with D possibly TRBD1 on 6 matching bases. V dropped 8 bases and J dropped 0 bases, with 8 bases sitting between them. This CDR3 has 13 amino acids. CDR1 and CDR2 from the germline V gene are SNHLY and FYNNEI. CDR3 DNA: TGTGCCAGCCAACAGGGCTCCTACAATGAGCAGTTCTTC. Translating it yields CASQQGSYNEQFF.

The rearrangement links TRBV5-1 to TRBJ2-6; D remains unclear. V lost 4 bases and J lost 3, with 11 bases in between. The V gene's germline CDR1 is SGHRS and CDR2 YFSETQ. This CDR3 contains 15 residues. The CDR3 loop reads CASSPTSGGANVLTF. CDR3 in DNA: TGCGCCAGCAGCCCTACATCAGGTGGGGCCAACGTCCTGACTTTC.

Many counts were recorded for this clonotype. The chain joins TRBV7-2 to TRBJ1-5; tentative D call: TRBD1 (6 bases). The V gene lost 4 bases and the J gene lost 0 bases, with 22 bases spanning the gap. Germline-derived CDR1 and CDR2 are SGHTA and FQGNSA. This CDR3 has 19 amino acids. The CDR3 protein is CASSSPMGGPGLSNQPQHF. DNA of the CDR3: TGTGCCAGCAGCTCCCCCATGGGGGGGCCGGGACTTAGCAATCAGCCCCAGCATTTT.

This clonotype was picked up one time. Since a much larger clone is just one base distant, this may be a read error. The CDR3 is CVSMRSTEAFF. Written as DNA, the CDR3 is TGTGTCAGCATGAGGAGTACTGAAGCTTTCTTT. V gene TRBV2 combines with J gene TRBJ1-1; D not resolved. The CDR3 runs 11 residues. Germline values: CDR1 SNHLY, CDR2 FYNNEI.

The chain is built from TRBV4-3 and TRBJ1-1; TRBD1 might be the D (5 bases). The V and J ends lost 0 bases and 2 bases respectively, with 13 bases between them. Germline V lookup: CDR1 LGHNA, CDR2 YSLEER. The CDR3 totals 16 residues. For the CDR3, the DNA is TGCGCCAGCAGCCAAGATGAGGGGCAGATAAACACTGAAGCTTTCTTT. It codes for CASSQDEGQINTEAFF.

This clonotype was recorded at least ten times. CDR3 residues: CSARDLKGLAQANEQFF. The CDR3 DNA follows: TGCAGTGCTAGAGACCTAAAAGGACTAGCGCAAGCCAATGAGCAGTTCTTC. The V call is TRBV20-1, the J call TRBJ2-1; 9 bases line up with TRBD2. Losses at the gene ends were 0 bases for V and 6 bases for J; bases not matched to a gene: 12. The CDR3 contains 17 residues. Germline CDR1 and CDR2: DFQATT and SNEGSKA (reference sequence).

In this sample, this clonotype turned up many times. Germline and junction disagree at one end, which may indicate a read error. The chain uses TRBV28 and TRBJ2-3; TRBD2 matches 7 bases. The germline gives CDR1 MDHEN, CDR2 SYDVKM. This CDR3 spans 16 amino acids. The CDR3 protein is CTSSPSWGGRADTQYF. CDR3 coding DNA: TGTACCAGCAGTCCCAGTTGGGGGGGGAGGGCGGATACGCAGTATTTT.

This clonotype was observed a handful of times. The chain joins TRBV20-1 to TRBJ2-5; D remains ambiguous. The CDR3 has 12 amino acids. V lost 3 bases and J 4 bases, leaving 9 bases between the germline ends. Germline values: CDR1 DFQATT, CDR2 SNEGSKA (reference sequence). The chain's CDR3 is CSARAGGETQYF. In DNA, the CDR3 is TGCAGTGCTAGGGCAGGTGGAGAGACCCAGTACTTC.

This sequence joins TRBV9 and TRBJ2-6; D is ambiguous. CDR1 and CDR2 (germline): SGDLS, YYNGEE. The V and J ends lost 4 bases and 0 bases respectively, with 11 bases between them. CDR3 length equals 16 residues. CDR3 amino acids: CASSPYISSGANVLTF. CDR3 nucleotides: TGTGCCAGCAGCCCCTACATCTCCTCTGGGGCCAACGTCCTGACTTTC.

The V call is TRBV3-1, the J call TRBJ2-7; the match to TRBD1 covers 7 bases. Germline CDR1 LGHDT, CDR2 YNNKEL (reference sequence). The CDR3 has 14 amino acids. V was pared by 2 bases and J by 5 bases, with 6 bases of the junction left unmatched. Here the CDR3 reads CASSQTQGINEQYF. CDR3 bases: TGTGCCAGCAGCCAAACACAGGGGATCAACGAGCAGTACTTC.

The table lists this clonotype with a few counts. The chain couples TRBV29-1 to TRBJ2-5; D tentatively reads TRBD1 or TRBD2 (5 bases each). The CDR3 extends over 13 amino acids. Trimming cost V 4 bases and J 1 base, with 10 bases left between them. Germline values: CDR1 SQVTM, CDR2 ANQGSEA. The CDR3: CSVGGVLQETQYF. The DNA for the CDR3 is TGCAGCGTTGGAGGGGTGCTCCAAGAGACCCAGTACTTC.

This sequence joins TRBV24-1 and TRBJ2-2; 10 positions match TRBD2. V gave up 2 bases and J gave up 10 bases; unmatched junction bases: 9. This CDR3 is 16 amino acids long. Germline loops: CDR1 KGHDR, CDR2 SFDVKD. CDR3 nucleotide sequence: TGTGCCACCAGTGATTACAGCGGGAGGGGGAGTATGGAGCTGTTTTTT. It codes for CATSDYSGRGSMELFF.

The chain carries TRBV27 and TRBJ1-1, with D perhaps matching TRBD1 (5 bases). The germline CDR1 and CDR2 sequences are MNHEY and SMNVEV (reference sequence). Trimming left V 4 bases short and J 2 bases short, with 17 bases between. The CDR3 consists of 16 residues. The CDR3 loop is CASSSLVGGANTEAFF. CDR3 nucleotides: TGTGCCAGCAGTTCCCTAGTCGGGGGTGCCAACACTGAAGCTTTCTTT.

This clonotype was detected many times. The J gene is TRBJ2-6, the V gene TRBV7-2; D gene uncertain. CDR3 length equals 16 residues. Germline CDR1 SGHTA, CDR2 FQGNSA. Deletions cut 2 bases from V and 2 bases from J, with 10 bases between. CDR3 nucleotides: TGTGCCAGCAGCTTATATCTGGGGACTGGGGCCAACGTCCTGACTTTC. This encodes CASSLYLGTGANVLTF.

In its sample, this clonotype was seen a few times. The chain combines TRBV30 with TRBJ2-7; D is possibly TRBD1 (5 bases). The germline V and J ends were trimmed by 0 bases and 0 bases, with 9 bases remaining between them. This CDR3 region has 14 residues. From germline, CDR1 is GTSNPN and CDR2 SVGIG (reference sequence). As DNA, the CDR3 is TGTGCCTGGAGTGTGCAGGGTAGCTCCTACGAGCAGTACTTC. This translates into CAWSVQGSSYEQYF.

The chain has TRBV25-1 and TRBJ1-6; no clear D gene. Germline CDR1 and CDR2: MGHDK and SYGVNS. The V end lost 1 base, the J end lost 8 bases, and 12 bases lay between the germline ends. The CDR3 is made up of 15 amino acids. CDR3 bases: TGTGCCAGCAGTGAATTGACTCCCTCGGATTCACCCCTCCACTTT. Its translation is CASSELTPSDSPLHF.

This clonotype was found many times. This chain uses TRBV27 with TRBJ1-5, with 8 nucleotides matching TRBD1. V lost 6 bases and J lost 7; bases outside the gene matches: 8. The CDR3 runs to 14 residues. Germline V lookup: CDR1 MNHEY, CDR2 SMNVEV (reference sequence). CDR3 sequence reads: CASRETGAGQPQHF. In DNA form, the CDR3 reads TGTGCCAGCAGAGAGACAGGGGCAGGCCAGCCCCAGCATTTT.

About this clonotype itself: Sequence at one end of the junction differs from germline and may be a read error. V gene TRBV15 combines with J gene TRBJ2-1; D remains ambiguous. CDR1 and CDR2 (germline): LNHNV, YYDKDF (reference sequence). This CDR3 spans 14 amino acids. As DNA, the CDR3 is TGTGCCACCAGCAGAGATCCTACAAACAATGAGCAATTCTTC. Its translation is CATSRDPTNNEQFF.

This clonotype was seen more than once but under ten times. The J gene is TRBJ2-7, the V gene TRBV27; TRBD1 matches at 7 bases. This CDR3 has 15 residues. Germline trimming cut 4 bases from V and 0 bases from J; bases unmatched to any gene: 6. From germline, CDR1 is MNHEY and CDR2 SMNVEV (reference sequence). In nucleotides, the CDR3 is TGTGCCAGCAGTTATTCAGGGGGACCCTCCTACGAGCAGTACTTC. As protein: CASSYSGGPSYEQYF.